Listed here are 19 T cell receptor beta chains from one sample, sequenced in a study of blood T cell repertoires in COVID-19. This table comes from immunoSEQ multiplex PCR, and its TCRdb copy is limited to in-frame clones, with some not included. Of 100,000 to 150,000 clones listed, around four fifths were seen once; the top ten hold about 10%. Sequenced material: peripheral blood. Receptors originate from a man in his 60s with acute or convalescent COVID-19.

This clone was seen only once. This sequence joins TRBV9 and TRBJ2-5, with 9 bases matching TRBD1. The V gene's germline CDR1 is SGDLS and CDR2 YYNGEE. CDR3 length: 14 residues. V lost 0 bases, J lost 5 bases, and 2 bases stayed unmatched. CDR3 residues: CASSVAGTGETQYF. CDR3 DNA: TGTGCCAGCAGCGTAGCGGGGACAGGGGAGACCCAGTACTTC.

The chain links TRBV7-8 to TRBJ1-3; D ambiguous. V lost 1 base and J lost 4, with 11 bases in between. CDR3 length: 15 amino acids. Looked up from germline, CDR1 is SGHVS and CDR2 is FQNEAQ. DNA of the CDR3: TGTGCCAGCAGCTTAGAAAGCATGGGCGGAAACACCATATATTTT. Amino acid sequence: CASSLESMGGNTIYF.

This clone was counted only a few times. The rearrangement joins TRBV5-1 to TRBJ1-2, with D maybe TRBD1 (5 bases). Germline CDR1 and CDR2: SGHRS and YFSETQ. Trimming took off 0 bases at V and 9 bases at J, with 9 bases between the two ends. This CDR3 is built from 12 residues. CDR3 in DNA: TGCGCCAGCAGCTTGGATCAGGGTAGCTACACCTTC. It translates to CASSLDQGSYTF.

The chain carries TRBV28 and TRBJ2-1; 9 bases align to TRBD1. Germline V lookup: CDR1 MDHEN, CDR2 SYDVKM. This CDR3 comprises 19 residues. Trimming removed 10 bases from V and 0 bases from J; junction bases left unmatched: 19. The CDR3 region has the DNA TGTGCCACCGTCGGAAGGGGACAGGGTAAATGGGCCTCCTACAATGAGCAGTTCTTC. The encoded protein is CATVGRGQGKWASYNEQFF.

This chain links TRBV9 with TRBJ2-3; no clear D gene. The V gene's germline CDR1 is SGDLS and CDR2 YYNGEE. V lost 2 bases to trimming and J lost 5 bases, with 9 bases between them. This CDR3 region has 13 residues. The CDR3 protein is CASSVRLGDTQYF. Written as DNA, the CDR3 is TGTGCCAGCAGCGTCCGACTGGGAGATACGCAGTATTTT.

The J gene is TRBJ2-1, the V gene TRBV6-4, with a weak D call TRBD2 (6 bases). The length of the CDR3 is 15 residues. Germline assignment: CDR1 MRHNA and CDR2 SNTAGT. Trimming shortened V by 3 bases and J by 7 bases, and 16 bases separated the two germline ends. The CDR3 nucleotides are TGTGCCAGCAGTGAGGGTCAGGAGGGGACGAATGAGCAGTTCTTC. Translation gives CASSEGQEGTNEQFF.

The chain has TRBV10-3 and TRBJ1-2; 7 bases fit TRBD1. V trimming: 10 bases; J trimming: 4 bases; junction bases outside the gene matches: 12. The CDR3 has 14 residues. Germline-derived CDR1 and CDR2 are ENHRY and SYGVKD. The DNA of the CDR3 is TGTGCCACGACGCAAAACCGGGACAGCTATGGCTACACCTTC. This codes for CATTQNRDSYGYTF.

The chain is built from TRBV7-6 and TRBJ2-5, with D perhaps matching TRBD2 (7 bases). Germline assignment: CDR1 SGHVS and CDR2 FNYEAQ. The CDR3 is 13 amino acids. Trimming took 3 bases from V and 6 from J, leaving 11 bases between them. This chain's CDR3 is CASSLGGLKTQYF. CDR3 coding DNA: TGTGCCAGCAGCTTGGGGGGGCTAAAGACCCAGTACTTC.

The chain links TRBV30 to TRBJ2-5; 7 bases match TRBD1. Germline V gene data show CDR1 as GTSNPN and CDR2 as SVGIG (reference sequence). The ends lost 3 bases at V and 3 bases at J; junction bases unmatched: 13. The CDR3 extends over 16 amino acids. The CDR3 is CAWSPGTVRYKETQYF. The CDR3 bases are TGTGCCTGGAGCCCGGGGACAGTCAGATACAAAGAGACCCAGTACTTC.

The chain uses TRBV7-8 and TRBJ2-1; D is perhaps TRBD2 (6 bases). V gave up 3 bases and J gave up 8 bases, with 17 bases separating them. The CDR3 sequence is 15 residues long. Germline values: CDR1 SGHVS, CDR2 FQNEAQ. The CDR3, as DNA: TGTGCCAGCAGCTTGACCTGGGGAGGTTTCGATGAGCAGTTCTTC. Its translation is CASSLTWGGFDEQFF.

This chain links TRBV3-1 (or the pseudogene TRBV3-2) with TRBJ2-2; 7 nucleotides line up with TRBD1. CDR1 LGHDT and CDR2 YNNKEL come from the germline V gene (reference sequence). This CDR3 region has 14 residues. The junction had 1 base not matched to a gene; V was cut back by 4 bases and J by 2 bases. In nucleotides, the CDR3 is TGTGCCAGCAGCCGGGACAGAAACACCGGGGAGCTGTTTTTT. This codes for CASSRDRNTGELFF.

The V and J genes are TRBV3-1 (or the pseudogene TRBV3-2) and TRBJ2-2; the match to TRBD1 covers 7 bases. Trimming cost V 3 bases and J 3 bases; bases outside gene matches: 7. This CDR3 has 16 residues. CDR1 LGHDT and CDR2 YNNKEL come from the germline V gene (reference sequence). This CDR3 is CASSHYRGADTGELFF. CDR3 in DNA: TGTGCCAGCAGCCACTACAGGGGAGCGGACACCGGGGAGCTGTTTTTT.

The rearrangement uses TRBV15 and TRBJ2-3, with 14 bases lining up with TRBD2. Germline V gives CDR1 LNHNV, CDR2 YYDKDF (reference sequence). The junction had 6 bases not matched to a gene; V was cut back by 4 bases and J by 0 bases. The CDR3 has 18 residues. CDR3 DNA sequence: TGTGCCACCAGCAAAGGGACTAGCGGGAGCTGGAGCACAGATACGCAGTATTTT. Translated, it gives CATSKGTSGSWSTDTQYF.

For the CDR3, the DNA is TGTGCCAGCAGCCTTAGCTCTGCCAACACAGATACGCAGTATTTT. It is translated as CASSLSSANTDTQYF. The chain couples TRBV11-2 to TRBJ2-3, with D unresolved. Germline CDR1 SGHAT, CDR2 FQNNGV. The length of the CDR3 is 15 residues. The V gene lost 5 bases and the J gene lost 2 bases, with 14 bases spanning the gap. Filled out from reference TRBV11-2 and TRBJ2-3, the complete variable domain reads EAGVAQSPRYKIIEKRQSVAFWCNPISGHATLYWYQQILGQGPKLLIQFQNNGVVDDSQLPKDRFSAERLKGVDSTLKIQPAKLEDSAVYLCASSLSSANTDTQYFGPGTRLTVL.

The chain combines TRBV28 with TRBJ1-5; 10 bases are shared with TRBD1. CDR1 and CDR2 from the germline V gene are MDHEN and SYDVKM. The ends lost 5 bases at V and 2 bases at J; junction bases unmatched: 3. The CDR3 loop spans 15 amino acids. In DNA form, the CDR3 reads TGTGCCAGCAGTGAGACAGGGGGCCGCAATCAGCCCCAGCATTTT. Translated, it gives CASSETGGRNQPQHF.

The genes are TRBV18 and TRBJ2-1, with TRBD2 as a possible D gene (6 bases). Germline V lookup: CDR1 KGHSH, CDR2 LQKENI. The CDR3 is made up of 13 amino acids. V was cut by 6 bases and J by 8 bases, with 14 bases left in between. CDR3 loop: CASSLGGVDEQFF. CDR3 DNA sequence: TGTGCCAGCTCTCTAGGAGGGGTCGATGAGCAGTTCTTC.

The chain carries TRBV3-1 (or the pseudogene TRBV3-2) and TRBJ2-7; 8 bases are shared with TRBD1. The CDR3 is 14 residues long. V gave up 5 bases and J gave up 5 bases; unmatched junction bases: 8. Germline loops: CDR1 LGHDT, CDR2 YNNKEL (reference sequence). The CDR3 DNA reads TGTGCCAGCAGCGTGACAGGGGTCAGCGACGAGCAGTACTTC. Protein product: CASSVTGVSDEQYF.

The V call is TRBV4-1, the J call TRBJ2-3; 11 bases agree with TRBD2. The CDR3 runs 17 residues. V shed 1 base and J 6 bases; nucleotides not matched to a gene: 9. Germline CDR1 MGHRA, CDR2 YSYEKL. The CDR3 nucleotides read TGCGCCAGCAGCCAAGTCCGTAGCGGGAGGGTGTGGGATACGCAGTATTTT. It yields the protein CASSQVRSGRVWDTQYF.

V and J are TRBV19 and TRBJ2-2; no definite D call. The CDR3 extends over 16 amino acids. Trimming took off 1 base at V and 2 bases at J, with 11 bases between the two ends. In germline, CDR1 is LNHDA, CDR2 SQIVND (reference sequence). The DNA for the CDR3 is TGTGCCAGTAGTATAGGCGGAATTCCCAACACCGGGGAGCTGTTTTTT. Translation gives CASSIGGIPNTGELFF.